This TCR beta chain was observed in a study of cytomegalovirus exposure and HLA in healthy donors. Findings and limits, study-wide: Evidence from a later analysis indicated that most CMV-associated TCR beta chains looked HLA-restricted. The CMV antigen specificity of a few CMV-associated chains was confirmed through in vitro analysis. Some segments of the V type, notably TRBV6-2 and TRBV6-3, were excluded as indistinguishable.

PCR employed 60 Vbeta and 13 Jbeta primers. Some clones are missing from TCRdb's copy, which holds only in-frame ones; the method was immunoSEQ multiplex PCR. The sample includes around 93,000 clones, 70% to 85% seen only once; the top ten take about 3.8%. Worth noting for this clone: Antigen specificity is unknown.

Trimming removed 5 bases from V and 9 bases from J, with 16 bases in between. The CDR3 extends over 13 amino acids. In germline, CDR1 is MNHEY, CDR2 SVGAGI. V is TRBV6-5 and J is TRBJ2-5, with D maybe TRBD2 (6 bases). The sequence was collected from a man aged 50-59 years in good health and CMV-seronegative. The sample comprised PBMCs. CDR3 residues: CASSPGLAGAQYF. The CDR3 bases are TGTGCCAGCAGTCCGGGACTTGCCGGGGCCCAGTACTTC.